The rows below give T cell receptor beta chains drawn from one sample of a study of response to subunit inactivated influenza vaccine. One entry per CDR3 protein results from TCRdb running MiXCR on the RT-PCR reads. The sample lists more than 400,000 distinct CDR3 sequences, 11% occurring once. The sequencing used PBMCs from blood, collected around seven weeks after vaccination. These receptors were collected from a man over 45 who received an inactivated influenza vaccine. Both conserved end residues are part of each CDR3. A D gene is named only where the DNA matches it firmly. The size entry is marked missing in some rows and otherwise reads once, few, many or a size class.

v_call	j_call	clone_size	d_call	cdr3_aa	cdr3_nt
TRBV7-2	TRBJ1-4	few	-	CASSLTVSEKLFF	TGTGCCAGCAGCTTGACTGTTTCTGAAAAACTGTTTTTT
TRBV20-1	TRBJ2-3	-	TRBD2	CSAPIPRLAGQMADTQYF	TGCAGTGCTCCGATCCCCCGACTAGCGGGCCAAATGGCAGATACGCAGTATTTT
TRBV29-1	TRBJ2-1	many	TRBD2	CSVRNAGEYNEQFF	TGCAGCGTTCGAAACGCGGGAGAGTACAATGAGCAGTTCTTC
TRBV5-1	TRBJ1-1	few	-	CASRLQENTEAFF	TGCGCCAGCAGGCTTCAGGAGAACACTGAAGCTTTCTTT
TRBV7-2	TRBJ2-5	-	TRBD1	CASSLGTGVWGTQYF	TGTGCCAGCAGCTTAGGGACAGGGGTTTGGGGGACCCAGTACTTC
TRBV6-5	TRBJ2-5	few	-	CASSFIRQVEVTQYF	TGTGCCAGCAGTTTCATCAGACAGGTAGAGGTGACCCAGTACTTC
TRBV7-2	TRBJ1-5	-	-	CASSSQSGDQPQHF	TGTGCCAGCAGCTCACAGAGCGGGGATCAGCCCCAGCATTTT
TRBV15	TRBJ2-6	few	-	CATSRKKDSGANVLTF	TGTGCCACCAGCAGAAAAAAGGACTCTGGGGCCAACGTCCTGACTTTC
TRBV27	TRBJ2-6	few	-	CASSSGAAGANVLTF	TGTGCCAGCAGTTCGGGGGCGGCTGGGGCCAACGTCCTGACTTTC
TRBV20-1	TRBJ1-6	many	-	CSAIRTGALYNSPLHF	TGCAGTGCTATCCGCACCGGGGCGCTCTATAATTCACCCCTCCACTTT
TRBV10-3	TRBJ2-5	-	-	CAISEAGSRAETQYF	TGTGCCATCAGTGAGGCAGGGTCTAGGGCAGAGACCCAGTACTTC
TRBV5-1	TRBJ2-5	few	-	CASSLATSSSRTQYF	TGCGCCAGCAGCTTGGCCACCTCTAGCTCCAGGACCCAGTACTTC
TRBV5-1	TRBJ2-7	many	-	CASSLGDGGTDSYEQYF	TGCGCCAGCAGCTTGGGGGATGGAGGGACAGACTCCTACGAGCAGTACTTC
TRBV29-1	TRBJ2-2	many	-	CSAMEANTGELFF	TGCAGCGCGATGGAAGCGAACACCGGGGAGCTGTTTTTT
TRBV7-9	TRBJ2-1	many	-	CASIRVGRDLVEQFF	TGTGCCAGCATCCGCGTAGGGCGGGATTTAGTTGAGCAGTTCTTC
TRBV28	TRBJ2-5	-	TRBD1	CASNHRGYRGETQYF	TGTGCCAGCAACCACAGGGGATATAGAGGAGAGACCCAGTACTTC
TRBV12-3/TRBV12-4	TRBJ2-2	few	TRBD1	CASSARDRFTGELFF	TGTGCCAGCAGTGCTCGGGACAGGTTCACCGGGGAGCTGTTTTTT
TRBV15	TRBJ2-5	-	TRBD2	CATSRGLAEQETQYF	TGTGCCACCAGCAGAGGACTAGCGGAACAAGAGACCCAGTACTTC
TRBV20-1	TRBJ2-1	many	TRBD2	CSALAGVYNEQFF	TGCAGTGCTCTAGCGGGGGTTTACAATGAGCAGTTCTTC
TRBV12-3/TRBV12-4	TRBJ1-5	few	-	CASSFTGSNQPQHF	TGTGCCAGCAGTTTCACCGGGAGCAATCAGCCCCAGCATTTT
TRBV4-1	TRBJ2-1	-	-	CASSQPRQTYNEQFF	TGCGCCAGCAGCCAACCCCGACAGACATACAATGAGCAGTTCTTC
TRBV5-1	TRBJ1-6	many	-	CASTQGDRFAYNSPLHF	TGCGCCAGCACACAAGGAGACAGGTTCGCCTATAATTCACCCCTCCACTTT
TRBV20-1	TRBJ2-3	many	-	CSASLAVSTDTQYF	TGCAGTGCTAGTCTCGCGGTTAGCACAGATACGCAGTATTTT
TRBV6-2/TRBV6-3	TRBJ1-1	few	TRBD1	CASSDRVGTEAFF	TGTGCCAGCAGCGACAGGGTAGGCACTGAAGCTTTCTTT
TRBV7-2	TRBJ2-3	many	-	CASSGYSANTQYF	TGTGCCAGCAGCGGATACAGTGCGAATACGCAGTATTTT
TRBV10-3	TRBJ2-3	few	-	CAISETFLGAGTDTQYF	TGTGCCATCAGTGAGACTTTCCTGGGGGCTGGCACAGATACGCAGTATTTT
TRBV5-1	TRBJ2-3	many	TRBD2	CASSKRLAGETDTQYF	TGCGCCAGCAGCAAACGACTAGCGGGAGAAACAGATACGCAGTATTTT
TRBV12-3/TRBV12-4	TRBJ1-5	few	-	CASSKRQDSNQPQHF	TGTGCCAGCAGTAAGAGACAGGATAGCAATCAGCCCCAGCATTTT
TRBV28	TRBJ2-7	few	TRBD1	CASVGTGQNEQYF	TGTGCCAGCGTTGGGACAGGGCAGAACGAGCAGTACTTC
TRBV20-1	TRBJ2-1	-	TRBD2	CSARLAGGPTYNEQFF	TGCAGTGCTAGACTAGCGGGAGGCCCCACCTACAATGAGCAGTTCTTC
TRBV7-2	TRBJ2-3	few	-	CASSLSPTSTDTQYF	TGTGCCAGCAGCTTAAGCCCTACTAGCACAGATACGCAGTATTTT
TRBV28	TRBJ2-7	many	-	CASTPGGGYYEQYF	TGTGCCAGCACGCCAGGGGGGGGCTACTACGAGCAGTACTTC
TRBV7-9	TRBJ2-5	-	TRBD2	CASSLARGRPLGETQYF	TGTGCCAGCAGCTTAGCCCGCGGGAGGCCCCTTGGGGAGACCCAGTACTTC
TRBV29-1	TRBJ2-5	-	-	CSAAGSTDETKRTQYF	TGCAGCGCTGCAGGGTCCACCGACGAAACCAAGAGAACCCAGTACTTC
TRBV6-5	TRBJ2-1	-	-	CASSYGGTLYNEQFF	TGTGCCAGCAGTTACGGCGGGACCCTTTACAATGAGCAGTTCTTC
TRBV7-2	TRBJ2-7	-	-	CASSLDQGGEQYF	TGTGCCAGCAGCTTAGACCAGGGAGGCGAGCAGTACTTC
TRBV6-1	TRBJ1-2	few	-	CASYRWGDYGYTF	TGTGCCAGCTATCGATGGGGTGACTATGGCTACACCTTC
TRBV30	TRBJ1-1	few	-	CAWSVRGRMNTEAFF	TGTGCCTGGAGTGTACGAGGTCGTATGAACACTGAAGCTTTCTTT
TRBV2	TRBJ2-2	-	-	CASSAFGGGANTGELFF	TGTGCCAGCAGCGCCTTTGGCGGGGGCGCTAACACCGGGGAGCTGTTTTTT